This is a list of T cell receptor beta chains from one sample in a study of cytomegalovirus exposure and HLA in healthy donors. Assay used: immunoSEQ multiplex PCR; TCRdb lists only in-frame clones, some missing. The sample lists 120,000 or so clones; about two thirds were seen once. Sequencing was performed on PBMCs. The receptor source for this set is a man aged 30 to 45 in good health and CMV-seronegative. Both conserved end residues are part of each CDR3. The D gene is left open where the match is weak. Clone size appears in some rows only: once, few, many, or a class for an expanded clone.

j_call v_call clone_size d_call cdr3_aa cdr3_nt
TRBJ2-3 TRBV10-3 few NA CAINDNTDTQYF TGTGCCATCAATGATAACACAGATACGCAGTATTTT
TRBJ1-5 TRBV2 NA NA CASSDPRRGGQPQHF TGTGCCAGCAGTGACCCTCGGAGGGGCGGCCAGCCCCAGCATTTT
TRBJ2-7 TRBV4-3 NA TRBD2 CASSQGRGGLYEQYF TGCGCCAGCAGCCAGGGGCGGGGGGGCTTATACGAGCAGTACTTC
TRBJ1-6 TRBV7-2 NA TRBD1 CASSLGPGQGIANSPLHF TGTGCCAGCAGCTTAGGACCGGGACAGGGGATAGCAAATTCACCCCTCCACTTT
TRBJ1-6 TRBV30 NA NA CAWSVRNSPLHF TGTGCCTGGAGTGTTCGTAATTCACCCCTCCACTTT
TRBJ1-4 TRBV28 once TRBD1 CASRISGTDNEKLFF TGTGCCAGCAGGATCTCCGGGACAGATAATGAAAAACTGTTTTTT
TRBJ1-2 TRBV13 once NA CASSYRTGWTF TGTGCCAGCAGCTACCGAACAGGGTGGACCTTC
TRBJ1-2 TRBV27 NA NA CASKYRETVLYGYTF TGTGCCAGCAAATACAGGGAGACCGTACTCTATGGCTACACCTTC
TRBJ1-3 TRBV28 NA TRBD1 CASVTGGTGNTIYF TGTGCCAGCGTTACAGGGGGCACTGGAAACACCATATATTTT
TRBJ2-3 TRBV9 NA NA CASSVALLQDTQYF TGTGCCAGCAGCGTAGCTTTACTTCAAGATACGCAGTATTTT
TRBJ2-1 TRBV29-1 NA NA CSVEASGRSEQFF TGCAGCGTTGAAGCCTCGGGGAGGAGTGAGCAGTTCTTC
TRBJ2-1 TRBV18 NA TRBD2 CASSRERGAYNEQFF TGTGCCAGCTCGCGAGAGCGGGGGGCCTACAATGAGCAGTTCTTC
TRBJ1-5 TRBV19 NA NA CATNKGGSHQPQHF TGTGCCACCAATAAAGGGGGAAGCCATCAGCCCCAGCATTTT
TRBJ1-3 TRBV28 NA NA CASSPPGFSGNTIYF TGTGCCAGCAGCCCCCCGGGTTTTTCTGGAAACACCATATATTTT
TRBJ1-1 TRBV2 NA NA CASSPLGGTEAFF TGTGCCAGCAGTCCGCTGGGGGGCACTGAAGCTTTCTTT
TRBJ1-1 TRBV29-1 NA NA CSVWAPLAKTEAFF TGCAGCGTTTGGGCACCCCTGGCGAAGACTGAAGCTTTCTTT
TRBJ1-5 TRBV5-3 NA TRBD1 CAQGQGGPPLHF TGTGCCCAGGGACAGGGTGGGCCCCCTCTACATTTT
TRBJ1-2 TRBV19 NA TRBD1 CASSSDRGQGGYTF TGTGCCAGTAGTAGTGATAGGGGGCAGGGTGGCTACACCTTC
TRBJ1-1 TRBV28 NA TRBD1 CAIQDIDRGRTEAFF TGTGCCATCCAGGATATCGACAGGGGGAGAACTGAAGCTTTCTTT
TRBJ2-7 TRBV7-9 NA TRBD1 CASSRGQGAIDEQYF TGTGCCAGCAGCCGGGGACAGGGGGCTATCGACGAGCAGTACTTC
TRBJ2-3 TRBV29-1 NA NA CSGTGLLGDTQYF TGCAGCGGGACGGGACTCCTCGGAGATACGCAGTATTTT
TRBJ1-2 TRBV7-9 NA TRBD1 CATRDSTRYGYTF TGTGCCACCCGGGACAGTACCCGGTATGGCTACACCTTC
TRBJ2-1 TRBV7-3 NA TRBD2 CAILAGASYNEQFF TGTGCCATTTTAGCGGGGGCGTCCTACAATGAGCAGTTCTTC
TRBJ2-1 TRBV18 NA NA CASSPIPGWNEQFF TGTGCCAGCTCACCAATCCCGGGGTGGAATGAGCAGTTCTTC
TRBJ1-1 TRBV2 NA NA CASRKGTSGTEAFF TGTGCCAGCAGGAAGGGGACTTCGGGGACGGAAGCTTTCTTT
TRBJ2-1 TRBV6-5 NA TRBD1 CASRARTGSYNEQFF TGTGCCAGCAGAGCTCGGACAGGGTCCTACAATGAGCAGTTCTTC
TRBJ2-7 TRBV5-4 NA TRBD2 CASSLATSGGYEQYF TGTGCCAGCAGCTTGGCCACTAGCGGGGGTTACGAGCAGTACTTC
TRBJ2-1 TRBV21-1 NA NA CASSKGASRRWRFF TGTGCCAGCAGCAAAGGGGCTAGCAGGAGGTGGCGGTTCTTC
TRBJ2-1 TRBV6-5 NA TRBD1 CASSIDRGRSEQFF TGTGCCAGCAGCATCGACAGGGGTCGTAGTGAGCAGTTCTTC
TRBJ1-4 TRBV5-1 NA NA CASSPRGHGVNEKLFF TGCGCCAGCAGCCCGCGGGGGCACGGGGTTAATGAAAAACTGTTTTTT
TRBJ1-4 TRBV6-5 NA NA CASSLDTNEKLFF TGTGCCAGCAGCCTGGACACGAATGAAAAACTGTTTTTT
TRBJ1-2 TRBV4-2 NA NA CASSQVRAGSGYTF TGTGCCAGCAGCCAAGTGAGGGCCGGGAGTGGCTACACCTTC
TRBJ1-2 TRBV5-6 NA NA CASSLALGRAKRNQYGYTF TGTGCCAGCAGCTTGGCCCTCGGCAGGGCCAAAAGAAACCAGTATGGCTACACCTTC
TRBJ2-7 TRBV28 NA NA CASSFFQDTYEQYF TGTGCCAGCAGTTTTTTTCAGGATACCTACGAGCAGTACTTC
TRBJ2-3 TRBV5-5 NA TRBD1 CASSYISGTGTDTQYF TGTGCCAGCAGCTACATTTCCGGGACAGGGACAGATACGCAGTATTTT
TRBJ1-4 TRBV28 NA NA CASSYQGGPANEKLFF TGTGCCAGCAGCTATCAAGGGGGACCAGCTAATGAAAAACTGTTTTTT
TRBJ2-3 TRBV7-2 NA TRBD2 CASSTPTSGGADTQYF TGTGCCAGCAGCACCCCGACTAGCGGGGGAGCAGATACGCAGTATTTT
TRBJ2-3 TRBV7-3 NA NA CASSLLGTDTQYF TGTGCCAGCAGCTTACTTGGCACAGATACGCAGTATTTT
TRBJ2-7 TRBV2 once TRBD1 CASSPRDSAYEQYF TGTGCCAGCAGTCCCCGGGACAGTGCCTACGAGCAGTACTTC
TRBJ1-5 TRBV6-5 once NA CASRPSGGNQPQHF TGTGCCAGCAGGCCCAGTGGGGGGAATCAGCCCCAGCATTTT
TRBJ1-6 TRBV10-3 NA NA CAILTEYNSPLHF TGTGCCATCTTGACGGAGTATAATTCACCCCTCCACTTT
TRBJ2-3 TRBV19 NA NA CASSSRGDTDTQYF TGTGCCAGTAGTTCCCGGGGAGACACAGATACGCAGTATTTT
TRBJ1-5 TRBV27 NA NA CASSLGGAQPQHF TGTGCCAGCAGTTTAGGGGGGGCTCAGCCCCAGCATTTT
TRBJ2-7 TRBV4-3 NA NA CASSQDETVFYEQYF TGCGCCAGCAGCCAAGATGAGACAGTCTTCTACGAGCAGTACTTC
TRBJ1-1 TRBV27 few NA CASSFEGGSTEAFF TGTGCCAGCAGTTTTGAGGGGGGGAGCACTGAAGCTTTCTTT
TRBJ1-3 TRBV28 NA TRBD1 CASRGGRGAGNTIYF TGTGCCAGCAGGGGTGGCAGGGGGGCAGGAAACACCATATATTTT
TRBJ1-1 TRBV27 NA NA CASRSGRGSNTEAFF TGTGCCAGCAGAAGTGGCAGGGGTTCGAACACTGAAGCTTTCTTT
TRBJ1-1 TRBV5-1 NA NA CASSFPGGVEAFF TGCGCCAGCAGCTTTCCCGGGGGGGTTGAAGCTTTCTTT